A selection of T cell receptor beta chains follows, all from one sample in a study of T cells in Graves' hyperthyroidism and ophthalmopathy. TCRdb ran MiXCR on the multiplex PCR reads and lists one entry per CDR3 protein. The sample carries under 400,000 distinct CDR3 sequences, approximately 16% recorded once. The sequenced sample consisted of blood. The source is a woman aged 60-70 years with Graves' ophthalmopathy. CDR3s include the opening cysteine and the closing phenylalanine or tryptophan. Each record gives: CDR3 DNA, CDR3 protein, CDR3 length, V gene, clone size, J gene, D gene. D genes are given only for firm matches. Only some rows state a clone size, as once, few, many or a class for expanded clones.

DNA: TGTGCCAGCAGTTCACAGGGAGAGGGCACAGATACGCAGTATTTT
CDR3: CASSSQGEGTDTQYF
length: 15
V: TRBV28
size: many
J: TRBJ2-3
D: -

DNA: TGTGCCAGCTCACCCATGGACAGGGGGCGCGCCGGGGAGCTGTTTTTT
CDR3: CASSPMDRGRAGELFF
length: 16
V: TRBV18
size: few
J: TRBJ2-2
D: TRBD1

DNA: TGTGCCAGCAGTGTTTTAAGGACAGAGAGCACTGAAGCTTTCTTT
CDR3: CASSVLRTESTEAFF
length: 15
V: TRBV2
size: many
J: TRBJ1-1
D: -

DNA: TGCGCCAGCGGACTAGCGGGAGACAATGAGCAGTTCTTC
CDR3: CASGLAGDNEQFF
length: 13
V: TRBV10-1
size: -
J: TRBJ2-1
D: TRBD2

DNA: TGTGCCAGCAGTTCAACGGACCGCAGTCTCAACACCGGGGAGCTGTTTTTT
CDR3: CASSSTDRSLNTGELFF
length: 17
V: TRBV27
size: -
J: TRBJ2-2
D: -

DNA: TGTGCCAGTAGCCCTGACAGGGAGGGAGGAGGCTACACCTTC
CDR3: CASSPDREGGGYTF
length: 14
V: TRBV19
size: -
J: TRBJ1-2
D: TRBD1

DNA: TGTGCCAGCAGCACTACAGGGAGGTTGGCCGGGGAGCTGTTTTTT
CDR3: CASSTTGRLAGELFF
length: 15
V: TRBV13
size: -
J: TRBJ2-2
D: -

DNA: TGTGCCAGTAGTACAAGCGGACCCGGGGAGCTGTTTTTT
CDR3: CASSTSGPGELFF
length: 13
V: TRBV19
size: few
J: TRBJ2-2
D: -

DNA: TGTGCCAGTAGTATAGGTGCGGGCTCCTACGAGCAGTACTTC
CDR3: CASSIGAGSYEQYF
length: 14
V: TRBV19
size: -
J: TRBJ2-7
D: -

DNA: TGTGCCAGCAGCTTAGGGGACGTAAGGAGCCCTGAAGCTTTCTTT
CDR3: CASSLGDVRSPEAFF
length: 15
V: TRBV7-9
size: few
J: TRBJ1-1
D: -

DNA: TGCAGTGCTAGAGACGCAGGGAGGTCCTCGGGCACTGAAGCTTTCTTT
CDR3: CSARDAGRSSGTEAFF
length: 16
V: TRBV20-1
size: many
J: TRBJ1-1
D: -

DNA: TGTGCCAGTAGTATCTCGGGTTCGGAGACCCAGTACTTC
CDR3: CASSISGSETQYF
length: 13
V: TRBV19
size: few
J: TRBJ2-5
D: -

DNA: TGTGCCAGCAGTTTATCACGCACAGATACGCAGTATTTT
CDR3: CASSLSRTDTQYF
length: 13
V: TRBV27
size: many
J: TRBJ2-3
D: -

DNA: TGTGCCAGCAGTGACCAGAACACAGATACGCAGTATTTT
CDR3: CASSDQNTDTQYF
length: 13
V: TRBV2
size: many
J: TRBJ2-3
D: -

DNA: TGTGCCAGCAGCTCCATGGAGGTTTCCTACGAGCAGTACTTC
CDR3: CASSSMEVSYEQYF
length: 14
V: TRBV9
size: few
J: TRBJ2-7
D: -

DNA: TGTGCCAGCAGCCCGGGGACTAGCGGGAGTGGCAATGAGCAGTTCTTC
CDR3: CASSPGTSGSGNEQFF
length: 16
V: TRBV12-3/TRBV12-4
size: -
J: TRBJ2-1
D: TRBD2

DNA: TGTGCCAGCAGCGCCTTAGCGGGAAGCGTCACCGGGGAGCTGTTTTTT
CDR3: CASSALAGSVTGELFF
length: 16
V: TRBV9
size: few
J: TRBJ2-2
D: TRBD2

DNA: TGCGCCAGCAGTCCAGACCCCCTCGGGGTCTCCTACAATGAGCAGTTCTTC
CDR3: CASSPDPLGVSYNEQFF
length: 17
V: TRBV5-1
size: many
J: TRBJ2-1
D: -

DNA: TGTGCCAGCGAAAGGGCAGGGAGAGGGACTGAAGCTTTCTTT
CDR3: CASERAGRGTEAFF
length: 14
V: TRBV11-1
size: -
J: TRBJ1-1
D: -

DNA: TGTGCCAGCGGGATCGACCTAGGGGCCGGCCAGCAGTACTTC
CDR3: CASGIDLGAGQQYF
length: 14
V: TRBV5-8
size: -
J: TRBJ2-7
D: -

DNA: TGTGCCAGCTCACCATTACGGCAGGGGGTTCGAGAGACCCAGTACTTC
CDR3: CASSPLRQGVRETQYF
length: 16
V: TRBV18
size: few
J: TRBJ2-5
D: TRBD1

DNA: TGTGCCAGCAGCCAACTCGACAGGCCGAGCTCCTACAATGAGCAGTTCTTC
CDR3: CASSQLDRPSSYNEQFF
length: 17
V: TRBV13
size: few
J: TRBJ2-1
D: -

DNA: TGTGCCACCAGTGACTCCAGCGGGAGTCTTTACAATGAGCAGTTCTTC
CDR3: CATSDSSGSLYNEQFF
length: 16
V: TRBV24-1
size: few
J: TRBJ2-1
D: TRBD2

DNA: TGTGCCAGCAGCTTGTCGTGGGTGGATACGCAGTATTTT
CDR3: CASSLSWVDTQYF
length: 13
V: TRBV11-2
size: many
J: TRBJ2-3
D: -

DNA: TGTGCCAGTGGACAGTATCAATGGCCCCAGCATTTT
CDR3: CASGQYQWPQHF
length: 12
V: TRBV6-1
size: many
J: TRBJ1-5
D: -

DNA: TGTGCCAGCAGTCTTCGACAGGGGGCTATCCGATCCTACGAGCAGTACTTC
CDR3: CASSLRQGAIRSYEQYF
length: 17
V: TRBV12-3/TRBV12-4
size: many
J: TRBJ2-7
D: TRBD1

DNA: TGTGCCAGTTCATCCCTACCTAGCTCCTACAATGAGCAGTTCTTC
CDR3: CASSSLPSSYNEQFF
length: 15
V: TRBV19
size: few
J: TRBJ2-1
D: -

DNA: TGCAGTGCTAGCTCCCAGTTCACAGATACGCAGTATTTT
CDR3: CSASSQFTDTQYF
length: 13
V: TRBV20-1
size: many
J: TRBJ2-3
D: -

DNA: TGTGCCAGCAGTGAAGCGCGGACCGAGCAGTACTTC
CDR3: CASSEARTEQYF
length: 12
V: TRBV2
size: many
J: TRBJ2-7
D: -

DNA: TGTGCCATCAGTGGGCCGTTAACCTACAATGAGCAGTTCTTC
CDR3: CAISGPLTYNEQFF
length: 14
V: TRBV10-3
size: -
J: TRBJ2-1
D: -

DNA: TGTGCCAGCAGCCCTAGCGTGTCGGGGACCCAGTACTTC
CDR3: CASSPSVSGTQYF
length: 13
V: TRBV3-1
size: -
J: TRBJ2-5
D: -